This TCR beta chain was identified in a study of regulatory T cells in long-lasting Graves disease. Study findings and constraints: Compared with new cases, persistent Graves' patients showed reduced TCR diversity. Persistent disease exhibited a predilection for TRBV28, TRBJ1-2 and TRBJ2-5.

Stated time point: newly diagnosed GD, antithyroid drugs for less than 3 months. With RNA extracted from PBMCs as input, the TCR library was made. Diagnoses of Graves' disease were made by American Thyroid Association guidelines. CDR1 MNHGY and CDR2 SAAAGT come from the germline V gene. The CDR3 runs to 13 residues. HTBI primers from iRepertoire and Arm-PCR of CDR3 regions yielded the TCR beta libraries. TCRdb re-called the multiplex PCR reads with MiXCR, one entry per CDR3 protein. The sample has 300,000 to 400,000 distinct CDR3 sequences; about 18% are singletons. As for this clonotype: The antigen remains undetermined. Just one base apart from a much larger clone, this may be a read error.

The rearrangement joins TRBV6-8 to TRBJ2-7, with D uncertain. The material sequenced was peripheral blood mononuclear cells (PBMCs), taken at new diagnosis, from a patient treated with antithyroid drugs. The sequence derives from a female donor with Graves disease. The CDR3 loop reads CTSSYSKAYEQYF. In DNA, the CDR3 is TGTACCAGCAGTTACTCTAAGGCCTACGAGCAGTACTTC.